This T cell receptor beta chain was captured in a study of cytomegalovirus exposure and HLA in healthy donors. To note about this clone: Its antigen is not known.

13 Jbeta primers and 60 Vbeta primers were used for the PCR. Profiling relied on immunoSEQ multiplex PCR, and the TCRdb table lists in-frame clones only, not all of them. The sample has around 100,000 clones; 63% are singletons. Overall study results and limits: Cytomegalovirus-associated status was assigned to about 180 TCR beta chains. The classifier was said to identify cytomegalovirus status with high specificity and sensitivity. Earlier analysis found most TCR beta V segments productive about 87% or about 30% of the time. A later analysis associated 16,951 TCR beta sequences with HLA alleles at a 0.05 false discovery rate.

The V gene lost 3 bases and the J gene lost 6 bases, with 16 bases spanning the gap. Germline V gives CDR1 MNHNS, CDR2 SASEGT. The length of the CDR3 is 15 residues. The V and J genes are TRBV6-1 and TRBJ2-3, with TRBD2 as a possible D gene (6 bases). The sequencing input was PBMCs. The TCR was taken from a human donor in good health. CDR3 DNA sequence: TGTGCCAGCAGTGATGCCTCGACTAGTTTGGATACGCAGTATTTT. Translated, it gives CASSDASTSLDTQYF.